This T cell receptor (beta chain) was observed in a study of T-cell memory formation after mild COVID-19. Study-wide points: The study found contracting CD4+ clones mainly in CM and EM and contracting CD8+ clones in EMRA.

Turning to this clonotype: No antigen is known for it.

Via MiXCR, TCRdb re-called the 5' RACE reads, giving one row per CDR3 protein. The sample contains approximately 290,000 distinct CDR3 sequences, around 8% of which appear only once. V was shortened by 6 bases and J by 10 bases, with 13 bases between the two germline ends. There are 12 residues in the CDR3. The chain joins TRBV12-3 or TRBV12-4 to TRBJ2-1, with unresolved D. The source is a man younger than 30 who had mild COVID-19 (a few samples of this study predate the infection). Cell type and time point are not known. The specimen was PBMCs or a T cell subset sorted from them (not recorded which). In DNA, the CDR3 is TGTGCCAGCAGATCCCCGTCGGAAGAGCAGTTCTTC. Translated: CASRSPSEEQFF.